This TCR beta chain came from a study of blood T cell repertoires in COVID-19. On the study more broadly: Both acute and convalescent COVID-19 samples were obtained from the United States, Italy and Spain.

The germline V gene encodes CDR1 KGHSH and CDR2 LQKENI. The CDR3 is 16 residues long. Deletions cut 3 bases from V and 5 bases from J, with 17 bases between. The authors' processing: Reference gene primer amplification gave nucleated cell count estimates. Sequenced by immunoSEQ multiplex PCR; TCRdb stores in-frame clones only, minus some. V and J calls and clone size are those listed in that table; D and trimming were worked out from the DNA. The sample lists hundreds of thousands of clones; 75% to 90% were seen once. The chain employs TRBV18 and TRBJ1-5; no firm D call. This TCR derives from a woman between 40 and 50 years old who had recovered from COVID-19. The sample comprised PBMCs or T cells enriched from blood (not recorded which). This CDR3 reads CASSPYDTAGYQPQHF. The CDR3 DNA is TGTGCCAGCTCACCCTACGACACCGCGGGGTATCAGCCCCAGCATTTT.